This TCR beta chain originates from a study of blood T cell repertoires in COVID-19. The overall study: From the United States, Italy and Spain came samples of acute and convalescent COVID-19. PBMCs, B-cell-depleted T cells, or T cells were the source of the cDNA or gDNA that made up the material.

CDR3 length: 14 amino acids. Germline loops: CDR1 KGHSH, CDR2 LQKENI. The V end was cut by 5 bases, the J end by 0 bases, with 7 bases between. Source study methods: Amplified reference gene primers provided the basis for estimating nucleated cell counts. TCRdb keeps only in-frame clones here, not all; method: immunoSEQ multiplex PCR. The V and J calls and the clone size are those of that table, but D and trimming were determined from the DNA. The sample lists 20,000 to 25,000 clones, about nine tenths occurring once. This TCR was recovered from a woman aged 70 to 79 with active COVID-19. V is TRBV18 and J is TRBJ2-2; D is ambiguous. The sequenced material came from peripheral blood. The CDR3 DNA reads TGTGCCAGCTCAGAAAACACGAACACCGGGGAGCTGTTTTTT. Protein sequence: CASSENTNTGELFF.